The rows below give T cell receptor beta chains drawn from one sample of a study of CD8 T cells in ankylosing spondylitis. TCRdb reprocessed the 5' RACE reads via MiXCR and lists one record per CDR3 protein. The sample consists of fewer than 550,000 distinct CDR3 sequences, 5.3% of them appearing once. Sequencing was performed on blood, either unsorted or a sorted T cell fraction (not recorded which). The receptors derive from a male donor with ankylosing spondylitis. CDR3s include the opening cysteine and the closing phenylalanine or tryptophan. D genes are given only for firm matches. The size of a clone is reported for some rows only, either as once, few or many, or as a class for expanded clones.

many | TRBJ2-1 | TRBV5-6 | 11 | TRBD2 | CASRLAGAWFF | TGTGCCAGCAGATTAGCGGGAGCTTGGTTCTTC
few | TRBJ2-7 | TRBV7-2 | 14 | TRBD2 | CASSPGGLAVEQYF | TGTGCCAGCAGCCCTGGGGGACTAGCCGTCGAGCAGTACTTC
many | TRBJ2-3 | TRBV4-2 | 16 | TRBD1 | CASSQLSGGVTDTQYF | TGTGCCAGCAGCCAACTGTCAGGGGGTGTCACAGATACGCAGTATTTT
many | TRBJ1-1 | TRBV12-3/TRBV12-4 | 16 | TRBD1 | CASRSFPTGANTEAFF | TGTGCCAGCCGTTCCTTCCCGACAGGGGCGAACACTGAAGCTTTCTTT
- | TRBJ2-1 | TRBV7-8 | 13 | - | CARSLGRGDEQFF | TGTGCCAGAAGCTTAGGTAGGGGAGATGAGCAGTTCTTC
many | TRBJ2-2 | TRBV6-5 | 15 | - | CASSYVDSYTGELFF | TGTGCCAGCAGTTACGTAGACTCCTACACCGGGGAGCTGTTTTTT
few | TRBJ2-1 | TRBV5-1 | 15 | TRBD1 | CASSWGQGSYNEQFF | TGCGCCAGCAGCTGGGGACAGGGTTCCTACAATGAGCAGTTCTTC
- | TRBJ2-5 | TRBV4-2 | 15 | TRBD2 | CASSSGTRARETQYF | TGTGCCAGCAGTTCCGGGACTAGGGCGAGGGAGACCCAGTACTTC
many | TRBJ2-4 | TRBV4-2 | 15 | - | CASSQAVLTKNIQYF | TGTGCCAGCAGCCAAGCAGTTCTAACCAAAAACATTCAGTACTTC
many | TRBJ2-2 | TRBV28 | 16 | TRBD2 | CASSPNGGGRSGELFF | TGTGCCAGCAGTCCCAATGGAGGCGGGAGATCCGGGGAGCTGTTTTTT
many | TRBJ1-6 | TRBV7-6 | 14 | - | CASSSGGTNSPLHF | TGTGCCAGCAGCTCGGGAGGGACCAATTCACCCCTCCACTTT
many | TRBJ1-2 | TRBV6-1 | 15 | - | CASSELVSANYGYTF | TGTGCCAGCAGTGAACTGGTCAGCGCTAACTATGGCTACACCTTC
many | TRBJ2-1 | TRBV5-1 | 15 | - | CASRNADSDNNEQFF | TGCGCCAGCAGAAATGCAGACTCAGACAACAATGAGCAGTTCTTC
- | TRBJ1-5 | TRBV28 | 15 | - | CASSPPGPVNQPQHF | TGTGCCAGCAGCCCACCGGGGCCTGTAAATCAGCCCCAGCATTTT
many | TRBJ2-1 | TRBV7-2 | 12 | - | CASSFLSNEQFF | TGTGCCAGCAGCTTCTTAAGCAATGAGCAGTTCTTC
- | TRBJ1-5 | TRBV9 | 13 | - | CASSFSGYQPQHF | TGTGCCAGCAGCTTTAGTGGTTATCAGCCCCAGCATTTT
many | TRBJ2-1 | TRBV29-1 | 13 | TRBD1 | CSVEGTDYNEQFF | TGCAGCGTTGAGGGGACAGACTACAATGAGCAGTTCTTC
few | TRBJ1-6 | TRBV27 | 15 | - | CASSLFRESNSPLHF | TGTGCCAGCAGTTTATTTCGCGAATCAAATTCACCCCTCCACTTT
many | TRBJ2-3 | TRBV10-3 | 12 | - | CAIRESTDTQYF | TGTGCCATCAGGGAAAGCACAGATACGCAGTATTTT
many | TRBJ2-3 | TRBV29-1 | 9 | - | CSVERTQYF | TGCAGCGTTGAACGGACGCAGTATTTT
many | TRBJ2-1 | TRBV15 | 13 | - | CATSPGTPNEQFF | TGTGCCACCAGCCCCGGGACACCGAATGAGCAGTTCTTC
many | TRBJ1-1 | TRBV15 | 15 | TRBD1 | CATSRDRGINTEAFF | TGTGCCACCAGCAGGGACAGGGGGATTAACACTGAAGCTTTCTTT
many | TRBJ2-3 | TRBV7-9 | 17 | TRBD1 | CASRLTFVGQGKDTQYF | TGTGCCAGCAGACTGACGTTTGTTGGACAGGGGAAGGATACGCAGTATTTT
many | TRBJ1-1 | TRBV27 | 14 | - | CASSFSGGITEAFF | TGTGCCAGCAGTTTTTCGGGGGGCATCACTGAAGCTTTCTTT
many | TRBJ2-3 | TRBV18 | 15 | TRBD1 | CASSGQGTGTDTQYF | TGTGCCAGCTCTGGACAGGGTACAGGCACAGATACGCAGTATTTT
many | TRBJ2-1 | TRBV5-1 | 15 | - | CASSLGAPGLSEQFF | TGCGCCAGCAGCTTGGGGGCGCCCGGGCTGAGTGAGCAGTTCTTC
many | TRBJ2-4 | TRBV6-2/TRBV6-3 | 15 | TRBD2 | CASSKRGGLGNIQYF | TGTGCCAGCAGCAAGCGGGGGGGCCTGGGAAACATTCAGTACTTC